The source of this T cell receptor (beta chain) is a study of Ad26.COV2.S vaccination and SARS-CoV-2 variants. The wider study: The trial was COV1001 and the donor's arm was Ad26.COV2.S. Participants got Ad26.COV2.S intramuscularly, once or twice 56 days apart.

Study-level results: Breadth and depth estimates from TCRs may understate total T cell responses.

Produced via immunoSEQ multiplex PCR; TCRdb's table is partial and in-frame only. In the table there are fewer than 400,000 clones, approximately 91% of which are singletons. Noted treatment: 15 to 20 received Ad26.COV2.S at low or high dose, single or two shots; about 5 received placebo; per-sample allocation not given. Sampling was done on day 63 after the first vaccine or placebo injection. Built on an Ad26 vector, the vaccine expressed Wuhan-strain SARS-CoV-2 spike. CDR1 is WSHSY, CDR2 SAAADI, per germline. Deletions cut 4 bases from V and 5 bases from J, with 7 bases between. The CDR3 loop spans 12 amino acids. About this clone: Antigen specificity is unknown.

The V gene is TRBV10-2, the J gene TRBJ2-3; tentative D call: TRBD2 (5 bases). This TCR came from a person between 18 and 59 years old who received the Ad26.COV2.S COVID-19 vaccine or a placebo. The sequenced sample was peripheral blood, obtained in a trial of Ad26.COV2.S vaccine versus placebo. CDR3 nucleotides: TGCGCCAGCAGTGGCGGGCTAGATACGCAGTATTTT. Protein: CASSGGLDTQYF.